These 22 T cell receptor beta chains came from one sample sequenced in a study of shared clonotypes between healthy human individuals. Produced via immunoSEQ multiplex PCR; TCRdb's table is partial and in-frame only. The sample has around 1.1 million clones, 60% to 85% seen once. Sequencing was carried out using memory CD4+ T cells from PBMCs. The subset denotes: CD45RA-negative fraction. The receptors were sampled from a man aged 18 to 29 in good health. Some clones in this sample may be carry-over from other donors' samples.

J is TRBJ2-5 and V is TRBV5-5, with D uncertain. From germline, CDR1 is SGHKS and CDR2 YYEKEE (reference sequence). The V end lost 4 bases, the J end lost 2 bases, and 9 bases lay between the germline ends. This CDR3 region has 13 residues. The CDR3 protein is CASSIQIQETQYF. The CDR3 DNA reads as TGTGCCAGCAGCATACAGATTCAAGAGACCCAGTACTTC.

Of note for this clone: Being one base from a much bigger clone, this may be a read error. The same CDR3 also results from other DNA sequences found in this sample. V and J are TRBV27 and TRBJ2-3; D unclear. V lost 1 base and J lost 1, with 3 bases in between. The CDR3 extends over 13 amino acids. Germline V gives CDR1 MNHEY, CDR2 SMNVEV (reference sequence). The CDR3 reads CASSLWGTDTQYF. The CDR3 region has the DNA TGTGCCAGCAGTTTATGGGGCACAGATACGCAGTATTTT.

V and J are TRBV5-1 and TRBJ2-2, with 7 nucleotides matching TRBD1. The CDR3 runs 15 residues. J gave up 0 bases and V 7 bases, and 6 bases lay outside the gene matches. CDR1 SGHRS and CDR2 YFSETQ come from the germline V gene. CDR3 DNA sequence: TGCGCCAGCGGTCTTGGGACAGCGAACACCGGGGAGCTGTTTTTT. It yields the protein CASGLGTANTGELFF.

This clone has just a few counts. V gene TRBV30 combines with J gene TRBJ2-5; no clear D gene. Gene TRBJ2-7 matches the end of the DNA better, so the J call may be wrong. CDR3 length: 12 residues. CDR1 is GTSNPN and CDR2 is SVGIG in the germline V gene (reference sequence). CDR3 in DNA: TGTGCCTGGTCGCAGGACCGCTACGAGCAGTACTTC. As protein: CAWSQDRYEQYF.

This rearrangement joins TRBV6-5 to TRBJ1-5; D possibly corresponds to TRBD1 (6 bases). The CDR3 consists of 15 residues. CDR1 and CDR2 (germline): MNHEY, SVGAGI. Deletions cut 6 bases from V and 2 bases from J, with 14 bases between. CDR3 loop: CASSLAGVGNQPQHF. The CDR3 DNA follows: TGTGCCAGCAGCCTCGCAGGGGTTGGCAATCAGCCCCAGCATTTT.

This clone was seen only once. The V call is TRBV7-9, the J call TRBJ2-7; unclear D gene. Trimming pared 5 bases from V and 6 bases from J, leaving 23 bases between. CDR3 length: 16 amino acids. Germline V gives CDR1 SEHNR, CDR2 FQNEAQ (reference sequence). CDR3 amino acids: CASSATPIWMLSEQYF. Here the CDR3 DNA reads TGTGCCAGCAGCGCTACTCCGATTTGGATGCTTTCCGAGCAGTACTTC.

The chain uses TRBV5-1 and TRBJ2-1, with 11 positions matching TRBD2. The germline gives CDR1 SGHRS, CDR2 YFSETQ. This CDR3 has 15 amino acids. V lost 3 bases to trimming and J lost 7 bases; unmatched junction nucleotides: 6. The CDR3 DNA is TGCGCCAGCAGCTGGGTAGCGGGAGGGGCGAATGAGCAGTTCTTC. It translates to CASSWVAGGANEQFF.

This chain connects TRBV2 to TRBJ2-5; 8 nucleotides agree with TRBD1. Germline-derived CDR1 and CDR2 are SNHLY and FYNNEI. With V trimmed by 5 bases and J by 2 bases, 7 bases remained unmatched. The CDR3 length is 15 residues. As DNA, the CDR3 is TGTGCCAGCAGTTCCCAGGGACAGGAGCAAGAGACCCAGTACTTC. Protein sequence: CASSSQGQEQETQYF.

The V and J genes are TRBV10-1 and TRBJ2-1; 10 positions agree with TRBD1. With V trimmed by 4 bases and J by 12 bases, 3 bases remained unmatched. CDR3 length: 12 amino acids. CDR1 and CDR2 from the germline V gene are WNHNN and SYGVQD (reference sequence). CDR3 sequence: CASSATGGRQFF. In DNA, the CDR3 is TGCGCCAGCAGTGCGACAGGGGGCAGGCAGTTCTTC.

This clone was observed once. This sequence joins TRBV6-5 and TRBJ2-2; 8 bases match TRBD1. The CDR3 runs to 16 residues. V lost 1 base to trimming and J lost 5 bases; unmatched junction nucleotides: 6. Germline V gene lookup returns CDR1 MNHEY and CDR2 SVGAGI. CDR3 region: CASSYLDRVFTGELFF. CDR3 bases: TGTGCCAGCAGTTACTTGGACAGGGTATTTACCGGGGAGCTGTTTTTT.

The J gene is TRBJ2-7, the V gene TRBV18, with D uncertain. The germline V gene encodes CDR1 KGHSH and CDR2 LQKENI. CDR3 length: 13 amino acids. Deletions cut 3 bases from V and 4 bases from J, with 10 bases between. The CDR3 nucleotides are TGTGCCAGCTCACCTGAGGCGGCATACGAGCAGTACTTC. Translation gives CASSPEAAYEQYF.

The chain has TRBV5-5 and TRBJ2-7; weak D call: TRBD1 (6 bases). Germline CDR1 is SGHKS and CDR2 is YYEKEE (reference sequence). V was pared by 0 bases and J by 4 bases, with 14 bases between. The CDR3 is made up of 15 amino acids. CDR3 coding DNA: TGTGCCAGCAGCTTGGAACAGGGAGCAGGTTACGAGCAGTACTTC. Its protein is CASSLEQGAGYEQYF.

As DNA, the CDR3 is TGTGCCAGCACTAGCGGGGTTAGTTTGGGCAGACTCACAGATACGCAGTATTTT. Translating it yields CASTSGVSLGRLTDTQYF. This rearrangement joins TRBV7-8 to TRBJ2-3; 9 bases fit TRBD2. Per germline, CDR1 SGHVS and CDR2 FQNEAQ. The CDR3 consists of 18 residues. With V trimmed by 7 bases and J by 2 bases, 16 bases remained unmatched.

The chain combines TRBV5-6 with TRBJ2-7; possible D gene TRBD1, 5 bases. Germline V CDR1 and CDR2: SGHDT, YYEEEE. Trimming shortened V by 0 bases and J by 5 bases, and 12 bases separated the two germline ends. The CDR3 covers 14 residues. The DNA of the CDR3 is TGTGCCAGCAGCTTGGAAGGGGTTATCAACGAGCAGTACTTC. Translated, it gives CASSLEGVINEQYF.

The chain's CDR3 is CASSLQPGLEQYF. CDR3 nucleotide sequence: TGTGCCAGCAGCTTACAGCCGGGGTTGGAGCAGTACTTC. The genes are TRBV7-3 and TRBJ2-7; weak D call: TRBD2 (5 bases). This CDR3 has 13 residues. The ends were cut back, 2 bases at V and 7 bases at J, with 12 bases in the middle. Germline-derived CDR1 and CDR2 are SGHTA and FQGTGA.

The chain links TRBV18 to TRBJ1-1; TRBD1 matches at 9 bases. After removal of 5 bases from V and 2 bases from J, the junction contained 3 bases not matched to a gene. Germline V gives CDR1 KGHSH, CDR2 LQKENI. The CDR3 consists of 14 residues. CDR3 residues: CASSSTGGNTEAFF. The DNA for the CDR3 is TGTGCCAGCTCATCGACAGGGGGAAACACTGAAGCTTTCTTT.

A single count supports this clone. At one end the junction does not follow the germline gene, possibly because of a read error. The same CDR3 arises from other DNA sequences in this sample as well. This chain links TRBV28 with TRBJ1-2; D is unclear. The CDR3 is 14 amino acids. Germline-derived CDR1 and CDR2 are MDHEN and SYDVKM. The chain's CDR3 is CASSLGVYSYGYTF. In DNA, the CDR3 is TGTGCCAGCAGCTTAGGCGTTTACTCGTATGGCTACACTTTC.

This CDR3 is CASSSTPRQGREAFF. CDR3 bases: TGTGCCAGCAGCTCGACGCCACGACAGGGTAGAGAAGCTTTCTTT. The genes are TRBV7-2 and TRBJ1-1; 7 bases fit TRBD1. This CDR3 comprises 15 residues. Trimming took 4 bases from V and 8 from J; bases not matched to a gene: 13. Per the germline V gene, CDR1 is SGHTA and CDR2 is FQGNSA. The variable domain in full, completed from reference TRBV7-2 and TRBJ1-1, reads GAGVSQSPSNKVTEKGKDVELRCDPISGHTALYWYRQSLGQGLEFLIYFQGNSAPDKSGLPSDRFSAERTGGSVSTLTIQRTQQEDSAVYLCASSSTPRQGREAFFGQGTRLTVV.

The V call is TRBV9, the J call TRBJ2-3, with D unclear. In germline, CDR1 is SGDLS, CDR2 YYNGEE. V shed 0 bases and J shed 7 bases, with 9 bases lying between them. There are 13 residues in the CDR3. CDR3 protein: CASSVGPANTQYF. The CDR3 nucleotides are TGTGCCAGCAGCGTAGGGCCGGCAAATACGCAGTATTTT.

The V call is TRBV15, the J call TRBJ2-5; TRBD1 might be the D (5 bases). The CDR3 is 16 residues long. The V end was cut by 0 bases, the J end by 5 bases, with 16 bases between. Germline CDR1 is LNHNV and CDR2 is YYDKDF (reference sequence). The CDR3 DNA reads TGTGCCACCAGCAGAGAGGGGTCAGGGCGGCGGGAGACCCAGTACTTC. Encoded protein: CATSREGSGRRETQYF.

CDR3: CASSVMILAGNNEQFF. The CDR3 region has the DNA TGTGCCAGCAGCGTTATGATTCTAGCGGGTAACAATGAGCAGTTCTTC. This chain joins TRBV9 and TRBJ2-1; 8 bases are shared with TRBD2. V dropped 2 bases and J dropped 5; count of bases not matched to a gene: 9. CDR1 and CDR2 (germline): SGDLS, YYNGEE. The CDR3 is 16 residues long.

The chain links TRBV30 to TRBJ2-2; TRBD2 agrees at 7 bases. The J segment lost 6 bases and the V segment lost 4 bases, leaving 14 bases of the junction unmatched. The germline V gene has CDR1 GTSNPN and CDR2 SVGIG (reference sequence). The CDR3 totals 16 residues. The CDR3 reads CAWNPTETSRPGELFF. The CDR3, as DNA: TGTGCCTGGAATCCAACCGAGACTAGCAGGCCCGGGGAGCTGTTTTTT.